The 30 T cell receptor beta chains reported below all come from one sample, sequenced in a study of cytomegalovirus exposure and HLA in healthy donors. The repertoire was sequenced with immunoSEQ multiplex PCR; TCRdb's copy has only in-frame clones and lacks some. This sample has about 220,000 clones, with approximately 83% found just once. Material for sequencing was PBMCs. The receptors originated from a woman in her 30s in good health and CMV-seropositive.

In its sample, this clone was seen once. J is TRBJ2-3 and V is TRBV11-3; D gene ambiguous. CDR1 and CDR2 (germline): SGHNT, YENEEA. The germline V and J ends were trimmed by 3 bases and 2 bases, with 3 bases remaining between them. CDR3 length: 12 residues. The CDR3 loop is CASSLSTDTQYF. The DNA of the CDR3 is TGTGCCAGCAGCTTGTCCACAGATACGCAGTATTTT.

The chain couples TRBV29-1 to TRBJ1-2, with D uncertain. V was trimmed by 5 bases and J by 4 bases, leaving 11 bases between them. The germline gives CDR1 SQVTM, CDR2 ANQGSEA. The length of the CDR3 is 12 residues. DNA of the CDR3: TGCAGCGTTCCCCACGGGGTCTATGGCTACACCTTC. It is translated as CSVPHGVYGYTF.

CDR3 protein: CASSLGRQGAFF. The CDR3 region has the DNA TGTGCCAGCAGCTTAGGGAGACAGGGGGCTTTCTTT. This sequence joins TRBV13 and TRBJ1-1, with 8 bases aligning to TRBD1. The CDR3 runs to 12 residues. CDR1 is PRHDT and CDR2 is FYEKMQ in the germline V gene (reference sequence). V shed 0 bases, J shed 11 bases, and the junction held 2 bases outside the gene matches.

In regard to this clone: The same CDR3 also results from other DNA sequences found in this sample. The chain uses TRBV29-1 and TRBJ2-5; 9 bases are shared with TRBD1. The CDR3 is 13 amino acids. Germline CDR1 SQVTM, CDR2 ANQGSEA. Unmatched junction bases numbered 1, after V lost 4 bases and J lost 1 base. The DNA of the CDR3 is TGCAGCGTTGCGGGACAGGGCCAAGAGACCCAGTACTTC. It translates to CSVAGQGQETQYF.

The rearrangement joins TRBV5-1 to TRBJ2-6; perhaps D is TRBD1 or TRBD2 (6 bases each). The CDR3 extends over 21 amino acids. Between the trimmed V and J ends, which lost 4 bases and 0 bases, there was a span of 26 bases. Germline V lookup: CDR1 SGHRS, CDR2 YFSETQ. This CDR3 is CASSTTPQQGGPISGANVLTF. The CDR3 DNA is TGCGCCAGCAGCACCACTCCCCAACAGGGAGGTCCTATCTCTGGGGCCAACGTCCTGACTTTC.

The chain couples TRBV10-2 to TRBJ1-5, with a tentative D call TRBD1 (5 bases). V gave up 0 bases and J gave up 6 bases, with 6 bases separating them. In germline, CDR1 is WSHSY, CDR2 SAAADI. The CDR3 is 13 residues long. The CDR3 bases are TGCGCCAGCAGTGAGTCAAGGGGTCAGCCCCAGCATTTT. This gives the protein CASSESRGQPQHF.

The CDR3 nucleotides are TGTGCCAGCAGTACAGGGGGCGGCAATCAGCCCCAGCATTTT. Translated: CASSTGGGNQPQHF. V is TRBV9 and J is TRBJ1-5, with TRBD1 identical over 9 bases. The CDR3 loop spans 14 amino acids. Germline CDR1 SGDLS, CDR2 YYNGEE. V was clipped by 5 bases and J by 2 bases; unmatched bases: 2.

This clone was recorded a few times. The chain couples TRBV2 to TRBJ1-5; D unresolved. The V gene's germline CDR1 is SNHLY and CDR2 FYNNEI. CDR3 length: 14 amino acids. V lost 7 bases and J lost 8, with 18 bases in between. The CDR3 DNA reads as TGTGCCAGCAATAATAAGGGCAGTATGGAGCCCCAGCATTTT. Its translation is CASNNKGSMEPQHF. The variable domain in full, with the rest retrieved from reference TRBV2 and TRBJ1-5, is EPEVTQTPSHQVTQMGQEVILRCVPISNHLYFYWYRQILGQKVEFLVSFYNNEISEKSEIFDDQFSVERPDGSNFTLKIRSTKLEDSAMYFCASNNKGSMEPQHFGDGTRLSIL.

The chain carries TRBV7-9 and TRBJ1-5; D gene uncertain. Per the germline V gene, CDR1 is SEHNR and CDR2 is FQNEAQ (reference sequence). The CDR3 has 16 amino acids. With 2 bases removed from V and 0 bases from J, the gap between germline ends came to 11 bases. This CDR3 is CASSLINTNSNQPQHF. DNA for the CDR3: TGTGCCAGCAGCTTAATCAATACAAATAGCAATCAGCCCCAGCATTTT.

As DNA, the CDR3 is TGTGCCTGGACCTCGAGGTACACTGAAGCTTTCTTT. Its protein product is CAWTSRYTEAFF. J is TRBJ1-1 and V is TRBV30; D is uncertain. Germline V gene data show CDR1 as GTSNPN and CDR2 as SVGIG (reference sequence). V lost 4 bases and J lost 3, with 9 bases in between. The CDR3 runs 12 residues.

The chain recombines TRBV30 with TRBJ2-1; 9 bases match TRBD2. CDR3 length equals 12 residues. After removal of 0 bases from V and 15 bases from J, the junction contained 6 bases not matched to a gene. Germline V gives CDR1 GTSNPN, CDR2 SVGIG (reference sequence). CDR3 nucleotide sequence: TGTGCCTGGAGTGTGCTAGCGGGACGGCGGTTCTTC. Translating it yields CAWSVLAGRRFF.

The CDR3 DNA sequence: TGTGCCAGCAGCCAGGAACACAGGGGATCTGGGGCCAACGTCCTGACTTTC. Translation: CASSQEHRGSGANVLTF. V is TRBV4-2 and J is TRBJ2-6, with 7 bases identical to TRBD1. CDR3 length: 17 amino acids. V trimming: 3 bases; J trimming: 1 base; junction bases outside the gene matches: 6. CDR1 is LGHNA and CDR2 is YNFKEQ in the germline V gene.

The chain carries TRBV4-3 and TRBJ1-2, with D perhaps matching TRBD1 (5 bases). V was cut by 2 bases and J by 3 bases, with 10 bases left in between. The CDR3 loop spans 14 amino acids. CDR1 and CDR2 from the germline V gene are LGHNA and YSLEER. Written as DNA, the CDR3 is TGCGCCAGCAGCCAAACAGAAGGGGACTATGGCTACACCTTC. This gives the protein CASSQTEGDYGYTF.

CDR3 in DNA: TGTGCCAGCAGTTTAGGAGGGACAGGGCTTAGATCCTACGAGCAGTACTTC. It is translated as CASSLGGTGLRSYEQYF. The chain carries TRBV27 and TRBJ2-7; 9 positions match TRBD1. The V gene's germline CDR1 is MNHEY and CDR2 SMNVEV (reference sequence). The V segment lost 2 bases and the J segment 1 base; nucleotides outside the gene matches: 9. The CDR3 contains 17 residues.

This clone was seen only a few times. J is TRBJ2-7 and V is TRBV11-2, with D unresolved. The CDR3 loop spans 11 amino acids. Germline values: CDR1 SGHAT, CDR2 FQNNGV. V shed 6 bases and J shed 5 bases, with 8 bases lying between them. The CDR3 sequence is CASRETHEQYF. DNA of the CDR3: TGTGCCAGCAGGGAGACGCACGAGCAGTACTTC. Together with reference TRBV11-2 and TRBJ2-7, the CDR3 gives the full variable domain: EAGVAQSPRYKIIEKRQSVAFWCNPISGHATLYWYQQILGQGPKLLIQFQNNGVVDDSQLPKDRFSAERLKGVDSTLKIQPAKLEDSAVYLCASRETHEQYFGPGTRLTVT.

The V call is TRBV4-2, the J call TRBJ2-7; perhaps D is TRBD1 or TRBD2 (6 bases each). There are 15 residues in the CDR3. V was pared by 2 bases and J by 4 bases, with 15 bases between. Germline CDR1 is LGHNA and CDR2 is YNFKEQ. DNA of the CDR3: TGTGCCAGCAGCCAACCTGAGGGGGGATTGTACGAGCAGTACTTC. Its protein product is CASSQPEGGLYEQYF.

CDR3 sequence: CASSLEGVVGYTF. CDR3 bases: TGTGCCAGCAGCTTAGAGGGCGTCGTGGGCTACACCTTC. The chain recombines TRBV11-3 with TRBJ1-2, with D unresolved. In germline, CDR1 is SGHNT, CDR2 YENEEA. Trimming cost V 0 bases and J 8 bases, with 10 bases left between them. The CDR3 extends over 13 amino acids.

The chain has TRBV28 and TRBJ2-7; D may be TRBD2 (6 bases). The germline V and J ends were trimmed by 5 bases and 4 bases, with 12 bases remaining between them. Germline V gives CDR1 MDHEN, CDR2 SYDVKM. The CDR3 totals 13 residues. As DNA, the CDR3 is TGTGCCAGCAGTGCGGGGAGTTGGTACGAGCAGTACTTC. Residues: CASSAGSWYEQYF.

This clone was counted a single time. The J gene is TRBJ1-1, the V gene TRBV5-4, with a weak D call TRBD1 (6 bases). The ends were cut back, 0 bases at V and 6 bases at J, with 9 bases in the middle. Germline V gene sequence: CDR1 SGHNT, CDR2 YYREEE (reference sequence). The CDR3 length is 13 residues. The DNA for the CDR3 is TGTGCCAGCAGCTTGGTGGGGGCTTCTGAAGCTTTCTTT. This encodes CASSLVGASEAFF.

The CDR3 nucleotides are TGTGCCAGCAGGAAAAGGGGACAGTCCTACGAGCAGTACTTC. Amino acids: CASRKRGQSYEQYF. The chain links TRBV28 to TRBJ2-7; 7 bases fit TRBD1. The CDR3 totals 14 residues. J lost 1 base, V lost 6 bases, and 6 bases had no gene match. CDR1 and CDR2 (germline): MDHEN, SYDVKM.

The chain couples TRBV6-4 to TRBJ2-7; no clear D. The CDR3 runs to 10 residues. V was shortened by 5 bases and J by 4 bases, with 3 bases between the two germline ends. The germline gives CDR1 MRHNA, CDR2 SNTAGT. The CDR3 region is CASSRYEQYF. CDR3 sequence (DNA): TGTGCCAGCAGTCGATACGAGCAGTACTTC.

V is TRBV29-1 and J is TRBJ1-5; D unclear. This CDR3 is 13 amino acids long. CDR1 and CDR2 from the germline V gene are SQVTM and ANQGSEA. Trimming took off 5 bases at V and 2 bases at J, with 10 bases between the two ends. CDR3 DNA: TGCAGCGTTCGCTGGGGAGGCAATCAGCCCCAGCATTTT. It is translated as CSVRWGGNQPQHF.

The gene calls are TRBV9 and TRBJ2-1, with unresolved D. The germline V and J ends were trimmed by 0 bases and 10 bases, with 8 bases remaining between them. CDR1 is SGDLS, CDR2 YYNGEE, per germline. This CDR3 spans 12 amino acids. The CDR3 DNA reads as TGTGCCAGCAGCGTAGGTGAGGACGAGCAGTTCTTC. It yields the protein CASSVGEDEQFF.

The chain recombines TRBV30 with TRBJ1-3, with D possibly matching TRBD1 (5 bases). Germline CDR1 GTSNPN, CDR2 SVGIG (reference sequence). V lost 7 bases and J lost 4, with 14 bases in between. The CDR3 has 13 amino acids. CDR3 protein: CASFKGIGNTIYF. The CDR3 nucleotides read TGTGCCTCGTTCAAGGGGATAGGAAACACCATATATTTT.

This clone was counted once. V gene TRBV9 combines with J gene TRBJ2-7, with D uncertain. V lost 0 bases and J lost 5, with 12 bases in between. The CDR3 sequence is 14 residues long. Looked up from germline, CDR1 is SGDLS and CDR2 is YYNGEE. The CDR3 here is CASSVVWDSDEQYF. The CDR3 region has the DNA TGTGCCAGCAGCGTAGTATGGGATTCGGACGAGCAGTACTTC.

The chain joins TRBV30 to TRBJ1-1; D gene ambiguous. Trimming left V 0 bases short and J 0 bases short, with 5 bases between. This CDR3 contains 13 residues. The V gene's germline CDR1 is GTSNPN and CDR2 SVGIG (reference sequence). The CDR3 region is CAWSVSMNTEAFF. In DNA form, the CDR3 reads TGTGCCTGGAGTGTATCGATGAACACTGAAGCTTTCTTT.

The chain combines TRBV4-1 with TRBJ2-7; 11 bases align to TRBD2. Germline CDR1 MGHRA, CDR2 YSYEKL. The length of the CDR3 is 17 residues. The V segment lost 4 bases and the J segment 4 bases; nucleotides outside the gene matches: 12. This CDR3 is CASSRKQLAGDRYEQYF. The CDR3 DNA is TGCGCCAGCAGCCGGAAACAACTAGCGGGAGATAGGTACGAGCAGTACTTC.

The chain joins TRBV4-3 to TRBJ2-3; no clear D. The V gene lost 1 base and the J gene lost 1 base, with 15 bases spanning the gap. Germline V gene lookup returns CDR1 LGHNA and CDR2 YSLEER. The CDR3 runs 17 residues. DNA for the CDR3: TGCGCCAGCAGCCAAGGGTCTGAGACACTTCGCACAGATACGCAGTATTTT. Translating gives CASSQGSETLRTDTQYF.

The chain has TRBV5-1 and TRBJ1-1; D not certain. In germline, CDR1 is SGHRS, CDR2 YFSETQ. Trimming cost V 0 bases and J 5 bases, with 5 bases left between them. The CDR3 runs to 12 residues. The CDR3 sequence is CASSLAETEAFF. The CDR3 region has the DNA TGCGCCAGCAGCTTGGCCGAGACTGAAGCTTTCTTT.

The gene calls are TRBV5-1 and TRBJ2-1; 10 nucleotides line up with TRBD2. With 2 bases clipped from V and 8 bases from J, the junction kept 13 bases outside the gene matches. The CDR3 totals 17 residues. Germline V gene lookup returns CDR1 SGHRS and CDR2 YFSETQ. CDR3 in amino acids: CASSLTPPGLAGDEQFF. The CDR3, as DNA: TGCGCCAGCAGCTTAACCCCACCGGGGCTAGCGGGAGATGAGCAGTTCTTC.